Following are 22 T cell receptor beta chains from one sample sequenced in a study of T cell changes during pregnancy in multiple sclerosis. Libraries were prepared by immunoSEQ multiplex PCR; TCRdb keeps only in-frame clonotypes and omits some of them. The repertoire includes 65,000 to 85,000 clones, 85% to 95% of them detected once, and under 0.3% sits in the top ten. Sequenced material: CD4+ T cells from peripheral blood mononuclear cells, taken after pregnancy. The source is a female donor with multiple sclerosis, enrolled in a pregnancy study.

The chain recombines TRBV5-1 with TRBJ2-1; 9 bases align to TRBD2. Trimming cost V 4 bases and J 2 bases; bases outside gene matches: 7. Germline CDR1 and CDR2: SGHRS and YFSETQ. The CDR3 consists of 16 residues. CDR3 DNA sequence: TGCGCCAGCAGCCCTCCTGCGGGAGGGGCCTACAATGAGCAGTTCTTC. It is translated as CASSPPAGGAYNEQFF.

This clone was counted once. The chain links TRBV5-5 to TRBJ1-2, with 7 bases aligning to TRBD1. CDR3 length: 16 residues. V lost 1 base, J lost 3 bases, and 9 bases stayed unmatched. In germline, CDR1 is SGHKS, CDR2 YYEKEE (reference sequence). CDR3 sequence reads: CASSLSTGKADYGYTF. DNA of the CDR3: TGTGCCAGCAGCTTGTCGACAGGGAAGGCTGACTATGGCTACACCTTC.

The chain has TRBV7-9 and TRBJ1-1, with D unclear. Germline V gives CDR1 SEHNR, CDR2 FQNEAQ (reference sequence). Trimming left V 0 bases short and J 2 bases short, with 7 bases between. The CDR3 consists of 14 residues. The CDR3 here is CASSLAGSNTEAFF. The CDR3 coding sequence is TGTGCCAGCAGCTTAGCGGGCAGTAACACTGAAGCTTTCTTT.

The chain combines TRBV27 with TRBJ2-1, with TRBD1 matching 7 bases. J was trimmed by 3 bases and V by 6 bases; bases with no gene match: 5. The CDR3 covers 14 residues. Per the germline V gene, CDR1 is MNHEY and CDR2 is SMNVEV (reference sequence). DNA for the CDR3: TGTGCCAGCAGACAGGGGAGACTCTACAATGAGCAGTTCTTC. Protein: CASRQGRLYNEQFF.

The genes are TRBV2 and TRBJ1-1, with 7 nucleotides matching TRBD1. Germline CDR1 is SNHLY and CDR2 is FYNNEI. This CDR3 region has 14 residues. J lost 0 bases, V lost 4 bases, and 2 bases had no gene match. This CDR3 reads CASSGQGLNTEAFF. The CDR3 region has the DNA TGTGCCAGCAGTGGACAGGGCCTGAACACTGAAGCTTTCTTT.

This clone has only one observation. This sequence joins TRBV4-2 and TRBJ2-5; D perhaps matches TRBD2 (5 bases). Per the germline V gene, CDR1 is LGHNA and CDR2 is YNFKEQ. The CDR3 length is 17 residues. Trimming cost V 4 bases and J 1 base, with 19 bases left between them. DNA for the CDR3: TGTGCCAGCAGCCGCTCGACTACTGCCTGGGGCCAAGAGACCCAGTACTTC. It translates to CASSRSTTAWGQETQYF.

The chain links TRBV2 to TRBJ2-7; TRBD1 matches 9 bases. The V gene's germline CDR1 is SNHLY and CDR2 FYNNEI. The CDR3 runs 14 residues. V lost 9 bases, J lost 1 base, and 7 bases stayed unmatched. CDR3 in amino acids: CASYNRGLSYEQYF. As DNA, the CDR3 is TGTGCCAGTTATAACAGGGGGCTTTCCTACGAGCAGTACTTC.

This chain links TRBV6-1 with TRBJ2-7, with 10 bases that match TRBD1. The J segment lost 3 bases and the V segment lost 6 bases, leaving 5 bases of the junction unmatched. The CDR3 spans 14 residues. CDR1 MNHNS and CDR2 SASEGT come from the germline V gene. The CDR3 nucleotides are TGTGCCAGCAGACCGGGACAGGGGAGCTACGAGCAGTACTTC. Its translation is CASRPGQGSYEQYF.

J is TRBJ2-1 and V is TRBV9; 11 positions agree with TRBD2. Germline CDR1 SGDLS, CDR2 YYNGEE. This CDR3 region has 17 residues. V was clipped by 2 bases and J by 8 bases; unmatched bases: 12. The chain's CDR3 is CASSVDPSGRRIDEQFF. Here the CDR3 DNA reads TGTGCCAGCAGCGTCGATCCTAGCGGGAGGAGGATCGATGAGCAGTTCTTC.

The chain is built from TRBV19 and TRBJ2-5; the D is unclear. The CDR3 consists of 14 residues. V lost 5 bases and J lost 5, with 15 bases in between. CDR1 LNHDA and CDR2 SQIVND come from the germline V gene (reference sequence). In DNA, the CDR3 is TGTGCCAGTAGTTTCTCGACCCAAGCGGAGACCCAGTACTTC. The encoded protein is CASSFSTQAETQYF.

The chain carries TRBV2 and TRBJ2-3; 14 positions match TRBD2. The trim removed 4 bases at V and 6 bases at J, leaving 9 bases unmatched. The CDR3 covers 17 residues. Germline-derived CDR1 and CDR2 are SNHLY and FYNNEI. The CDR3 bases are TGTGCCAGCAGTGGGGGGACTAGCGGGAGAGCTAAGGATACGCAGTATTTT. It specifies CASSGGTSGRAKDTQYF.

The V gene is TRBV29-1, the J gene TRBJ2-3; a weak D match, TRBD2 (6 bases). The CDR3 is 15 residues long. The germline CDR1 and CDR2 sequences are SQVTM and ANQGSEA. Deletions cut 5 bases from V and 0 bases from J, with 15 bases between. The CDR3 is CSVSLSGASTDTQYF. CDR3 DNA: TGCAGCGTTTCCCTTAGCGGAGCTAGCACAGATACGCAGTATTTT.

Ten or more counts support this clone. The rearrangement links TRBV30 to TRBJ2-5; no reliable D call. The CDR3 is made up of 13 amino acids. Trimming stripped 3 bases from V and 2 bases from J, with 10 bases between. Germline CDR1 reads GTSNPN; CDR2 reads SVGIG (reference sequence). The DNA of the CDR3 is TGTGCCTGGAGATCATGGCTGCAAGAGACCCAGTACTTC. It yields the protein CAWRSWLQETQYF.

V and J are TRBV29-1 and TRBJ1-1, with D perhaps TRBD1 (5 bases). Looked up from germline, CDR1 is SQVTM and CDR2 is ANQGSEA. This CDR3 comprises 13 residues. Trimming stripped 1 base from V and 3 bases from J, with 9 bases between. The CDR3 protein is CSVEGRVHTEAFF. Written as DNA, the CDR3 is TGCAGCGTTGAAGGCAGGGTACACACTGAAGCTTTCTTT.

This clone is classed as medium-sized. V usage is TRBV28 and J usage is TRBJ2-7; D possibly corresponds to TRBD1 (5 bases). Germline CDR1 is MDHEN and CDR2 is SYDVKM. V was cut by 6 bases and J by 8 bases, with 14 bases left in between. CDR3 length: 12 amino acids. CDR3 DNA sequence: TGTGCCAGCAGAGGTAGGGGCATCAAGCAGTACTTC. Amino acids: CASRGRGIKQYF.

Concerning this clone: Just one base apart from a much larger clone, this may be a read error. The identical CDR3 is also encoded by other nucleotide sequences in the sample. The CDR3 bases are TGCGCCAGCAGCCAAGTCGACATGGGGTTAGCGACCGGGGAGCTATTTTTT. Its translation is CASSQVDMGLATGELFF. V and J are TRBV4-1 and TRBJ2-2; possibly TRBD2 for D (5 bases). The CDR3 is made up of 17 amino acids. CDR1 and CDR2 from the germline V gene are MGHRA and YSYEKL.

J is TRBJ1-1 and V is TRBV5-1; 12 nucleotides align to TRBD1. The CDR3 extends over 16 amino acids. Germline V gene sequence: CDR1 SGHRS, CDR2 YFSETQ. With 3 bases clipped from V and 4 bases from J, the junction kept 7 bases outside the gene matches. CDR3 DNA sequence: TGCGCCAGCAGCTGGGCCGGGACAGGGGGCGGCACTGAAGCTTTCTTT. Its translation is CASSWAGTGGGTEAFF.

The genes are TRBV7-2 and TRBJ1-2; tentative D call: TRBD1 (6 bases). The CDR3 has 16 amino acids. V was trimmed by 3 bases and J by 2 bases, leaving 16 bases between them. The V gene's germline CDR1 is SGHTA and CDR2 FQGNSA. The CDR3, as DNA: TGTGCCAGCAGCTTTAGCGCAGGGACACCGAACTATGGCTACACCTTC. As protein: CASSFSAGTPNYGYTF.

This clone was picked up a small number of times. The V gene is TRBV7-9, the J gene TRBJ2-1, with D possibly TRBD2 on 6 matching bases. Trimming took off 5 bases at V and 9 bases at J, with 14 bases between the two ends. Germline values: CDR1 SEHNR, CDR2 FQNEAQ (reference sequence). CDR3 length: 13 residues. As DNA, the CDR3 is TGTGCCAGCAGCCAGACGGGGGAGGCTGAGCAGTTCTTC. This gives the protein CASSQTGEAEQFF. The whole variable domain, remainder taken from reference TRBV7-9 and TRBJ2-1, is DTGVSQNPRHKITKRGQNVTFRCDPISEHNRLYWYRQTLGQGPEFLTYFQNEAQLEKSRLLSDRFSAERPKGSFSTLEIQRTEQGDSAMYLCASSQTGEAEQFFGPGTRLTVL.

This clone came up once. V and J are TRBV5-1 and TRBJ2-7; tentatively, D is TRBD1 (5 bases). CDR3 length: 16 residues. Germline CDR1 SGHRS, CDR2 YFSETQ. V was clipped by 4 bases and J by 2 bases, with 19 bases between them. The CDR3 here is CASSPFIPGSTYEQYF. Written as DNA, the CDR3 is TGCGCCAGCAGCCCGTTTATCCCAGGGTCGACCTACGAGCAGTACTTC.

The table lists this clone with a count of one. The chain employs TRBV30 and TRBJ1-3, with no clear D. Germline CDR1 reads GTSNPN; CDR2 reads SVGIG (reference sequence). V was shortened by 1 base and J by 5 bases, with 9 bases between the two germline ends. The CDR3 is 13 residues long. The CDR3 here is CAWSGTLRNTIYF. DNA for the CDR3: TGTGCCTGGAGTGGGACTCTCCGAAACACCATATATTTT.

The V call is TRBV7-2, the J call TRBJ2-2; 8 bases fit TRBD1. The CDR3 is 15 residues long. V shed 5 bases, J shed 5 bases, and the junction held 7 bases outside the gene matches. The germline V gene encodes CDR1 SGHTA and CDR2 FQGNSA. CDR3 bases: TGTGCCAGCAGCAGGACAGGGCAGAGGACCGGGGAGCTGTTTTTT. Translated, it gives CASSRTGQRTGELFF.